This T cell receptor (beta chain) appears in the sequencing data of a study of T cell changes during pregnancy in multiple sclerosis. The CDR3 contains 15 residues. V was shortened by 0 bases and J by 7 bases, with 15 bases between the two germline ends. Looked up from germline, CDR1 is SGHRS and CDR2 is YFSETQ. Assay used: immunoSEQ multiplex PCR; TCRdb lists only in-frame clones, some missing. The sample consists of approximately 100,000 clones, 91% of them appearing once. The chain joins TRBV5-1 to TRBJ2-3, with a tentative D call TRBD2 (5 bases). The sequence was obtained from a female donor with multiple sclerosis, enrolled in a pregnancy study. The sequencing here drew on peripheral blood, taken after pregnancy. The CDR3 loop is CASSLGLLPGNTQYF. As DNA, the CDR3 is TGCGCCAGCAGCTTGGGACTACTCCCGGGGAATACGCAGTATTTT. Full variable domain (outside the CDR3, taken from reference TRBV5-1 and TRBJ2-3): KAGVTQTPRYLIKTRGQQVTLSCSPISGHRSVSWYQQTPGQGLQFLFEYFSETQRNKGNFPGRFSGRQFSNSRSEMNVSTLELGDSALYLCASSLGLLPGNTQYFGPGTRLTVL.